The entry that follows covers one TCR beta chain sequence. This sample was included in a study of T cell changes during pregnancy in multiple sclerosis. TCRdb's table, derived via immunoSEQ multiplex PCR, lists solely in-frame clones and lacks some. The table lists 65,000 to 80,000 clones, just over 90% of them singletons. The V and J ends lost 7 bases and 5 bases, in that order; junction bases with no gene match: 8. The CDR3 has 15 residues. Germline lookup yields CDR1 MDHEN and CDR2 SYDVKM. This specimen was peripheral blood, taken in the third trimester of pregnancy. This clonotype was sampled from a female donor with multiple sclerosis, enrolled in a pregnancy study. The rearrangement uses TRBV28 and TRBJ2-1, with 10 bases identical to TRBD2. The CDR3 protein is CASTSGGSPHNEQFF. The DNA of the CDR3 is TGTGCCAGCACTAGCGGGGGTAGTCCCCACAATGAGCAGTTCTTC.